This TCR beta chain was identified in a study of blood T cell repertoires in COVID-19. Turning to the study itself: The analysed material was cDNA or gDNA that came from T cells, B-cell-depleted T cells, or PBMCs.

TCRdb's copy holds only in-frame clones and misses some; the assay was immunoSEQ multiplex PCR. In the table there are about 200,000 clones, approximately 84% of which are singletons. Germline V CDR1 and CDR2: MNHEY, SVGEGT. CDR3 size: 15 residues. V dropped 2 bases and J dropped 4 bases, with 14 bases sitting between them. This chain connects TRBV6-2 or TRBV6-3 to TRBJ1-1; tentatively, D is TRBD1 (6 bases). The TCR was taken from a woman older than 75 with acute or convalescent COVID-19. Sample: peripheral blood. This CDR3 reads CASSYPPAGVTEAFF. The CDR3 DNA reads as TGTGCCAGCAGTTACCCCCCGGCAGGGGTCACTGAAGCTTTCTTT.